This T cell receptor (beta chain) was identified during a study of OX40 agonist ivuxolimab in advanced cancers. Study-level information: Patients were treated with intravenous ivuxolimab, dosed at 0.01 to 10 mg/kg and infused every 2 weeks.

Remarks on this clone: Its target is not known. This CDR3 is also generated by other DNA sequences in the sample.

The assay was immunoSEQ multiplex PCR, and TCRdb's table has in-frame clones only and misses some. The data contain 90,000 to 100,000 clones, around 90% of them singletons. Study-wide points: Doses of 0.1 to 3.0 mg/kg were accompanied by clonal expansion of CD4+ and CD8+ blood T cells by week 6. Among T cells, CD8+ cells averaged more expanded clones than CD4+ cells.

V was cut by 1 base and J by 2 bases, with 9 bases left in between. The CDR3 has 14 amino acids. The germline gives CDR1 SGHTA, CDR2 FQGNSA. The TCR was taken from an adult with an advanced solid tumor such as melanoma, head and neck, liver or kidney cancer. The V gene is TRBV7-2, the J gene TRBJ2-7; TRBD1 is a possible D gene (5 bases). The input for sequencing was CD4+ or CD8+ T cells sorted from blood, taken in a trial of the OX40 agonist ivuxolimab. Here the CDR3 DNA reads TGTGCCAGCAGCTTAGGGGGCGGACCCTACGAGCAGTACTTC. Translated: CASSLGGGPYEQYF.